This record covers a single T cell receptor beta chain. Using unique molecular identifiers, the investigators prepared the TCRbeta library. TCRdb passed the PCR reads through MiXCR, listing each CDR3 protein once. Of around 600,000 distinct CDR3 sequences in the sample, about 10% are singletons; the top ten hold less than 4.5%. Germline CDR1 reads SEHNR; CDR2 reads FQNEAQ (reference sequence). J gave up 7 bases and V 1 base, and 3 bases lay outside the gene matches. The CDR3 loop spans 16 amino acids. The data stem from a study of T-cell reconstitution after alpha-beta-depleted transplantation in children.

V usage is TRBV7-9 and J usage is TRBJ2-1, with 14 bases fitting TRBD2. The TCR comes from a human donor who donated a stem cell graft to a child with acute myeloid leukemia. The sequencing here drew on PBMCs from the stem cell graft donor, taken from the stem cell graft. This CDR3 is CASSLGGTSGRNEQFF. The CDR3 nucleotides read TGTGCCAGCAGCTTAGGCGGGACTAGCGGGAGAAATGAGCAGTTCTTC.